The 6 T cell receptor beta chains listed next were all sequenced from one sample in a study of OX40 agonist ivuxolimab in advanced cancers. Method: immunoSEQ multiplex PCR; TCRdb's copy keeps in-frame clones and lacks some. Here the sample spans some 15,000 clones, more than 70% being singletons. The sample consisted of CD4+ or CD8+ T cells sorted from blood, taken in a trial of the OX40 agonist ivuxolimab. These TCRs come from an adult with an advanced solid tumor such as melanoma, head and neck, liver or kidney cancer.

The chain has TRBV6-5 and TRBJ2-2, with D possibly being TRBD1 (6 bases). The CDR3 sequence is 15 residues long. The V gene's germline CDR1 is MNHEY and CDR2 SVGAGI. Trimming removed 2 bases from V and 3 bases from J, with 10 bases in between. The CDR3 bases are TGTGCCAGCAGTTACCTGGGGGCGGACACCGGGGAGCTGTTTTTT. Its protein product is CASSYLGADTGELFF.

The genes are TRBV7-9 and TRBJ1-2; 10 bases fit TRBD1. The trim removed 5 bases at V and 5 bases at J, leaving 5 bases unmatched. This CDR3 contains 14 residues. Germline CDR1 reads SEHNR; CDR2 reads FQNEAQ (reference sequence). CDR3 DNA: TGTGCCAGCAGCAGGGACAGGGGTGGGTATGGCTACACCTTC. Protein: CASSRDRGGYGYTF.

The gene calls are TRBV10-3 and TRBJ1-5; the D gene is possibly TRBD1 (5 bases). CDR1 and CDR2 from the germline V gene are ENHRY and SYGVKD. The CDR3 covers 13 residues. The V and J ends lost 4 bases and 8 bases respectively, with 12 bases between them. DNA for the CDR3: TGTGCCATCAGTGGGGACTTGGGGGAGCCCCAGCATTTT. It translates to CAISGDLGEPQHF.

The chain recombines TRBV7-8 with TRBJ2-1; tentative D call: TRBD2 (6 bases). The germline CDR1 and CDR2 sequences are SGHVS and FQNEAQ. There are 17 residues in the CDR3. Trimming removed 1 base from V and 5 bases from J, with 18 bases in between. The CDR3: CASSLEGGTPADNEQFF. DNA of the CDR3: TGTGCCAGCAGCTTAGAGGGTGGGACTCCCGCCGACAATGAGCAGTTCTTC.

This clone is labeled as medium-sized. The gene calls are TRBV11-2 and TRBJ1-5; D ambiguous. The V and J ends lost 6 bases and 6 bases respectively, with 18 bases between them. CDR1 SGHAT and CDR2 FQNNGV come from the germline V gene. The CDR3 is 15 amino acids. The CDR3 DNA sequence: TGTGCCAGCAGTTCCGGAGCGGGGAGTCTTCAGCCCCAGCATTTT. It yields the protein CASSSGAGSLQPQHF. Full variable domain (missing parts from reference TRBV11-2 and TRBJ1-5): EAGVAQSPRYKIIEKRQSVAFWCNPISGHATLYWYQQILGQGPKLLIQFQNNGVVDDSQLPKDRFSAERLKGVDSTLKIQPAKLEDSAVYLCASSSGAGSLQPQHFGDGTRLSIL.

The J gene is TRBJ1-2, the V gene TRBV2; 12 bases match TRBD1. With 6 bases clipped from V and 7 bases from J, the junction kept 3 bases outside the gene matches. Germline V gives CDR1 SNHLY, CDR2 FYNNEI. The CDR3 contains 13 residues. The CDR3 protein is CASRGQGAVGYTF. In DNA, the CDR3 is TGTGCCAGCAGGGGACAGGGGGCGGTTGGCTACACCTTC.